This T cell receptor beta chain was captured in a study of PD-L1 blockade in urothelial cancer. About the research overall: Blood underwent analysis 3 weeks (second dose) and 6 weeks after treatment began. A median approximately 140,000 T cells were found in blood samples.

As regards this clone: The antigen remains unidentified.

Here immunoSEQ multiplex PCR was the method, and the copy in TCRdb shows in-frame clones only, minus some. The sample holds tens of thousands of clones; 82% are singletons and the top ten take around 18%. The CDR3 runs 12 residues. With 6 bases clipped from V and 6 bases from J, the junction kept 4 bases outside the gene matches. Germline V gene lookup returns CDR1 MNHNY and CDR2 SVGAGI (reference sequence). General observations from the study: Durable-benefit patients showed greater tumor-associated blood clone expansion at 3 weeks.

The chain uses TRBV6-6 and TRBJ1-1; 7 bases line up with TRBD1. This clonotype was obtained from a man in his fifties or sixties with urothelial cancer. This specimen was PBMCs, taken around atezolizumab (anti-PD-L1) treatment. CDR3 DNA sequence: TGTGCCAGCAGAGGGACAGTGGCTGAAGCTTTCTTT. Translating it yields CASRGTVAEAFF.